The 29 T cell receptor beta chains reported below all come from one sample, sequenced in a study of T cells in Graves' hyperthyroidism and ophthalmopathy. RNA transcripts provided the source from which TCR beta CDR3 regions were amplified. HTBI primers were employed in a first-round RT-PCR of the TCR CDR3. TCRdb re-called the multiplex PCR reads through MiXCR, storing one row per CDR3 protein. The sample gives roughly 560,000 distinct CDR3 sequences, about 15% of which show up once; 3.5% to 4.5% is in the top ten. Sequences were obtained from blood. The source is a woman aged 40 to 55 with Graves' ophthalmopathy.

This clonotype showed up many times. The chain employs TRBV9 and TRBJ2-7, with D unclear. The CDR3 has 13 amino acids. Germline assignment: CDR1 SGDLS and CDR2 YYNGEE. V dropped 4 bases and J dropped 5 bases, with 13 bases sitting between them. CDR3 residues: CASSSLGQHEQYF. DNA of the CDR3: TGTGCCAGCAGCTCCCTCGGGCAGCACGAGCAGTACTTC.

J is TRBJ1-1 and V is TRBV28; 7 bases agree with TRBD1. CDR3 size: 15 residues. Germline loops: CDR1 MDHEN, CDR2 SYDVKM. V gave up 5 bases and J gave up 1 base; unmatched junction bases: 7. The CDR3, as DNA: TGTGCCAGCAGTGGAGGGGGCATCCAGAACACTGAAGCTTTCTTT. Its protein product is CASSGGGIQNTEAFF.

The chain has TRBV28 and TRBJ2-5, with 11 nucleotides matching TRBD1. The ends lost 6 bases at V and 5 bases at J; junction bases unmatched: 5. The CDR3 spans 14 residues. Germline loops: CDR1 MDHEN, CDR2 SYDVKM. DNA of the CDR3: TGTGCCAGCAGCGGACAGGGGGCTACGGAGACCCAGTACTTC. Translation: CASSGQGATETQYF.

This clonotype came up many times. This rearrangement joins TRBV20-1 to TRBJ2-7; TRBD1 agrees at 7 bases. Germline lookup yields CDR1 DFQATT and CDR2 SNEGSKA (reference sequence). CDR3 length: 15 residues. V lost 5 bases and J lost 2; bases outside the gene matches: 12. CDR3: CSALNRGSTAYEQYF. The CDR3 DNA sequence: TGCAGTGCTCTCAACAGGGGCTCTACCGCCTACGAGCAGTACTTC.

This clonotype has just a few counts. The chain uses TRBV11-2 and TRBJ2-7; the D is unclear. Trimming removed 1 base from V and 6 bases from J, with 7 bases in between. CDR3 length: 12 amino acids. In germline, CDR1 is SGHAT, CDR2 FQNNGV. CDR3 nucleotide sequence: TGTGCCAGCAGCTTAGTACCTGGCGAGCAGTACTTC. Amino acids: CASSLVPGEQYF. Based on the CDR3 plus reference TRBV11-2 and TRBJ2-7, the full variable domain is EAGVAQSPRYKIIEKRQSVAFWCNPISGHATLYWYQQILGQGPKLLIQFQNNGVVDDSQLPKDRFSAERLKGVDSTLKIQPAKLEDSAVYLCASSLVPGEQYFGPGTRLTVT.

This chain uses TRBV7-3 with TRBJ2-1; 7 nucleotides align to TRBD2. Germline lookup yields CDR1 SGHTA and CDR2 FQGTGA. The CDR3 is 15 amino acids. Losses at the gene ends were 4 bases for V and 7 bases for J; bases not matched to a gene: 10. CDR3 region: CASSWSGEGNNEQFF. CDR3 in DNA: TGTGCCAGCAGCTGGAGCGGGGAGGGGAATAATGAGCAGTTCTTC.

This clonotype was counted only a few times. CDR3 nucleotide sequence: TGTGCCAGCATCCAGGGGACCGGGGAGCTGTTTTTT. It codes for CASIQGTGELFF. The chain recombines TRBV6-1 with TRBJ2-2, with D perhaps TRBD1 (6 bases). The CDR3 is 12 residues long. Germline assignment: CDR1 MNHNS and CDR2 SASEGT. V lost 7 bases, J lost 5 bases, and 8 bases lay in between.

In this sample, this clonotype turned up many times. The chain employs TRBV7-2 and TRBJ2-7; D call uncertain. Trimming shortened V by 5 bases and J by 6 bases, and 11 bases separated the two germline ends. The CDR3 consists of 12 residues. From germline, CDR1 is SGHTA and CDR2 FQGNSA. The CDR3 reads CASSPVSSEQYF. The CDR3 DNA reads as TGTGCCAGCAGCCCGGTTAGTTCCGAGCAGTACTTC.

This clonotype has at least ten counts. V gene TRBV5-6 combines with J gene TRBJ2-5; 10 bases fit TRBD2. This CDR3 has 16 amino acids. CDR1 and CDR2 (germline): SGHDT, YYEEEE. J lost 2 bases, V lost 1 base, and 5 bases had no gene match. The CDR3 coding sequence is TGTGCCAGCAGCTTGCCCGGGACTAGCGATCAAGAGACCCAGTACTTC. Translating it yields CASSLPGTSDQETQYF.

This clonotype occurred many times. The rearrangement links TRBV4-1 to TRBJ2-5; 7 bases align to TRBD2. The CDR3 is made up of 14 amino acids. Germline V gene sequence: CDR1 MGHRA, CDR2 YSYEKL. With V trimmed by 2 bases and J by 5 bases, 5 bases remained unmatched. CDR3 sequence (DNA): TGCGCCAGCAGCCAAAGGCTAGCGGAGGAGACCCAGTACTTC. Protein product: CASSQRLAEETQYF.

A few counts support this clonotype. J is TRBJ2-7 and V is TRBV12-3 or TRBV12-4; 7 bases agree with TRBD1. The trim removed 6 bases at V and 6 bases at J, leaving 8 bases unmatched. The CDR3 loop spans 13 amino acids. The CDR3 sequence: CASSPDRVREQYF. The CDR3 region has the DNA TGTGCCAGCAGCCCAGACAGGGTACGCGAGCAGTACTTC.

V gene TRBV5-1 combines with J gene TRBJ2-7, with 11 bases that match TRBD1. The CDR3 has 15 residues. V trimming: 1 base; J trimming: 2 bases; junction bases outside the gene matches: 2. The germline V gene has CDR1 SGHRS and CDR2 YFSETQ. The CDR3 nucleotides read TGCGCCAGCAGCTTGTGGGGACAGGGGGCCTACGAGCAGTACTTC. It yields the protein CASSLWGQGAYEQYF.

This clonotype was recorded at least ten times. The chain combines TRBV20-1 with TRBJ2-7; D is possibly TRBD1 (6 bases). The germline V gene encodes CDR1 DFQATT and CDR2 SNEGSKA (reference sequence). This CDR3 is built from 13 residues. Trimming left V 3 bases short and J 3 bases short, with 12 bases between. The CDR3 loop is CSASGGQGYEQYF. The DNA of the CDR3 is TGCAGTGCTAGTGGGGGCCAGGGCTACGAGCAGTACTTC.

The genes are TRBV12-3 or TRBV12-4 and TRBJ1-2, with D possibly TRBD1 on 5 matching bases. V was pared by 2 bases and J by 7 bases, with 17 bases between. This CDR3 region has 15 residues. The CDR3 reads CASSLRVGQGRGYTF. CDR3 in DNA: TGTGCCAGCAGTTTAAGGGTAGGGCAGGGCCGTGGCTACACCTTC.

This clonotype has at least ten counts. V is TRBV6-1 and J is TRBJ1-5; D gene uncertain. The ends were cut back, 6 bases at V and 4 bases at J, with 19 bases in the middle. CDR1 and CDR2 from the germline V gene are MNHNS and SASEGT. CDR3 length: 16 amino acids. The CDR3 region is CASSNPAERSNQPQHF. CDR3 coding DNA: TGTGCCAGCAGCAACCCCGCGGAACGGAGTAATCAGCCCCAGCATTTT.

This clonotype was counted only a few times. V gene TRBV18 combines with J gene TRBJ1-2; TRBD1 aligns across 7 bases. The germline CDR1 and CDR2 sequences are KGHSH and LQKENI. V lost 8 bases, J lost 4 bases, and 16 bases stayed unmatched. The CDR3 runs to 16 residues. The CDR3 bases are TGTGCCAGCACCCCCCCCGACAGGGAGATTCGCTATGGCTACACCTTC. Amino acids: CASTPPDREIRYGYTF.

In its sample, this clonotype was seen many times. CDR3 residues: CASSIGRVNTGELFF. CDR3 in DNA: TGTGCCAGTAGTATTGGCAGGGTGAACACCGGGGAGCTGTTTTTT. V is TRBV19 and J is TRBJ2-2, with D possibly being TRBD1 (5 bases). Trimming stripped 3 bases from V and 1 base from J, with 9 bases between. The CDR3 runs to 15 residues. Germline loops: CDR1 LNHDA, CDR2 SQIVND (reference sequence).

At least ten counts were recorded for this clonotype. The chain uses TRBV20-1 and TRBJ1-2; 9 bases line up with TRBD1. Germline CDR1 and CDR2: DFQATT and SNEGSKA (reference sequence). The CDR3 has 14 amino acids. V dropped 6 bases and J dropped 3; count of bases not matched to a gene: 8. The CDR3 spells CSADPGQGHYGYTF. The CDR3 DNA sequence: TGCAGTGCAGACCCGGGACAGGGACACTATGGCTACACCTTC.

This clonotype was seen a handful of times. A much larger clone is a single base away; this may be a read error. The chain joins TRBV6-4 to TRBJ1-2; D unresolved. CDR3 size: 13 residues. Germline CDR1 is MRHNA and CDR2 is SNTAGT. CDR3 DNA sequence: TGTGCCAGCAGGCCCGGGGAGTACTATGGCCACACCTTC. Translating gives CASRPGEYYGHTF.

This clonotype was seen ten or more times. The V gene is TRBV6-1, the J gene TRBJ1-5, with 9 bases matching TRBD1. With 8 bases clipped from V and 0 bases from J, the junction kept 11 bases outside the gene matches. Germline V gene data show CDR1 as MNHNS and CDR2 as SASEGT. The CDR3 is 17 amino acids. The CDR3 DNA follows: TGTGCCAGCGGTCCCCGGACAGGGGTAGTTAGCAATCAGCCCCAGCATTTT. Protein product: CASGPRTGVVSNQPQHF.

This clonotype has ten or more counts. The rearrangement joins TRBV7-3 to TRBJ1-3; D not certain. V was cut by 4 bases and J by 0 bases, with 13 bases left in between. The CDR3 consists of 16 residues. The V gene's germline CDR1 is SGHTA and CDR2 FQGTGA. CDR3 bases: TGTGCCAGCAGCTCCCGCCGGGCCCGCTCTGGAAACACCATATATTTT. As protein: CASSSRRARSGNTIYF.

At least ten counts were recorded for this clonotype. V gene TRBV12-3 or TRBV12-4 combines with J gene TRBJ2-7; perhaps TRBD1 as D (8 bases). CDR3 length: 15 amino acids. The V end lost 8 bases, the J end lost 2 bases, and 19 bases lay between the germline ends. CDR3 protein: CASSKAGQDPYEQYF. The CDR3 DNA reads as TGTGCCAGCTCCAAAGCGGGACAGGACCCCTACGAGCAGTACTTC.

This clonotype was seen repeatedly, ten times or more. The CDR3 bases are TGTGCCTGGAGTGAGGTCAGTAATAATCAGCCCCAGCATTTT. Its translation: CAWSEVSNNQPQHF. V and J are TRBV30 and TRBJ1-5, with no clear D. The CDR3 runs 14 residues. V was clipped by 1 base and J by 4 bases, with 11 bases between them. Germline CDR1 is GTSNPN and CDR2 is SVGIG (reference sequence).

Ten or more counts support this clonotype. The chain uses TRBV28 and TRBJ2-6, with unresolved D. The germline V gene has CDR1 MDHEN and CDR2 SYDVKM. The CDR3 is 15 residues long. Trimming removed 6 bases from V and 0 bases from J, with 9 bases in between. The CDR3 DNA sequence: TGTGCCAGCAGGAAGACGGTCTCTGGGGCCAACGTCCTGACTTTC. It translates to CASRKTVSGANVLTF.

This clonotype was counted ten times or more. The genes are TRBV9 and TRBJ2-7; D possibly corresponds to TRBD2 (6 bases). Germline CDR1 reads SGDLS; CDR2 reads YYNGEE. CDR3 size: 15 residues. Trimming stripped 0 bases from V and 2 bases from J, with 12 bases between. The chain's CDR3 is CASSVGVRETYEQYF. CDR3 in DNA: TGTGCCAGCAGCGTAGGGGTACGGGAGACCTACGAGCAGTACTTC.

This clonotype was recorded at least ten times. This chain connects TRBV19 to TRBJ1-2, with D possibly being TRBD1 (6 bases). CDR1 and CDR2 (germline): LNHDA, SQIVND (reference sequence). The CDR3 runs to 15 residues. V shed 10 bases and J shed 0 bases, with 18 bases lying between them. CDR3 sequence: CATGQQPITNYGYTF. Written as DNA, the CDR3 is TGTGCCACCGGACAGCAGCCAATTACTAACTATGGCTACACCTTC.

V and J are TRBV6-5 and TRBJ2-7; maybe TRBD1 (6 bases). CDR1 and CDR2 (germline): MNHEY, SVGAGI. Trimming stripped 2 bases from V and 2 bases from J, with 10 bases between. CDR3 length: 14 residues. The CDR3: CASSYGGSPYEQYF. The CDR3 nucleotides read TGTGCCAGCAGTTACGGGGGCAGCCCCTACGAGCAGTACTTC.

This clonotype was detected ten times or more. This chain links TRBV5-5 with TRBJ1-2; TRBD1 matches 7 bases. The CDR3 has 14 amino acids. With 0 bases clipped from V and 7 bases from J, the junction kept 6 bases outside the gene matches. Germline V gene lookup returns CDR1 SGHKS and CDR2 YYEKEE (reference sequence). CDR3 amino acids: CASSLGPGGFGYTF. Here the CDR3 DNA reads TGTGCCAGCAGCTTGGGGCCAGGGGGATTTGGCTACACCTTC.

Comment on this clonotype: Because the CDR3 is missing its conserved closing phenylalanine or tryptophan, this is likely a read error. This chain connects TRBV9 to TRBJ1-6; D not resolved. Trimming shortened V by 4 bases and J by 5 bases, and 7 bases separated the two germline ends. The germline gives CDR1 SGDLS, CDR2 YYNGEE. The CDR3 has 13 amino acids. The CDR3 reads CASSLGNNSPLHL. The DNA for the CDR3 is TGTGCCAGCAGCCTTGGGAATAATTCACCCCTCCACCTT.